This T cell receptor (beta chain) was sequenced during a study of T-cell reconstitution after alpha-beta-depleted transplantation in children. It was with unique molecular identifiers that the TCRbeta library was prepared. Using its own MiXCR run on the PCR reads, TCRdb lists one record per CDR3 protein. Among some 600,000 distinct CDR3 sequences listed, roughly 15% were seen once. This clonotype appeared many times. In germline, CDR1 is MNHEY, CDR2 SVGAGI. The V end lost 6 bases, the J end lost 3 bases, and 18 bases lay between the germline ends. This CDR3 region has 16 residues. The chain links TRBV6-5 to TRBJ2-1; weak D call: TRBD1 (6 bases). The sequence was collected from a human donor who donated a stem cell graft to a child with acute myeloid leukemia. The sequencing used PBMCs from the stem cell graft donor, collected from the stem cell graft. The CDR3 is CASRGGGRGGYNEQFF. The CDR3 DNA sequence: TGTGCCAGCAGAGGGGGTGGCAGGGGCGGCTACAATGAGCAGTTCTTC.